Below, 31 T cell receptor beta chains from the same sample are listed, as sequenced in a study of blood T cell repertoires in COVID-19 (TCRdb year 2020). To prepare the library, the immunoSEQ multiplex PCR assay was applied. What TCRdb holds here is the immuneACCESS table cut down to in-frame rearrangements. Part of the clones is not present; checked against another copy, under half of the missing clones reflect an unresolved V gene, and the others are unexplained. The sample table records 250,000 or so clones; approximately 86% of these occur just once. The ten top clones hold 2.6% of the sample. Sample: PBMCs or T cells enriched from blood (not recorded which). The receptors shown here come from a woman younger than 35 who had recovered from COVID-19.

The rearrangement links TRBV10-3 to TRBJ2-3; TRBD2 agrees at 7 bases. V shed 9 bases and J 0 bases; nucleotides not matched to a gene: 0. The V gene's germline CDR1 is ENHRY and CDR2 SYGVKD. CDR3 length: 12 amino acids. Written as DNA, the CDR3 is TGTGCCATAGCGGGAAGCACAGATACGCAGTATTTT. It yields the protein CAIAGSTDTQYF.

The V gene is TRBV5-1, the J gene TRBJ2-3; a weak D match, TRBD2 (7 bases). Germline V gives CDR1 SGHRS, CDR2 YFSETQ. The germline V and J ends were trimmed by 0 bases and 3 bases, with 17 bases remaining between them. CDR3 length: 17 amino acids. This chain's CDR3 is CASSLAGGRGATDTQYF. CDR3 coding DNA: TGCGCCAGCAGCTTGGCCGGGGGTCGGGGGGCAACAGATACGCAGTATTTT.

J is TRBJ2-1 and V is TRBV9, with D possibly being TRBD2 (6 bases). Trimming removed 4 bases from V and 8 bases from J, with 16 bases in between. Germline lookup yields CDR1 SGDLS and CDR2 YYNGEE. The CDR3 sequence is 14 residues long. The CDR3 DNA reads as TGTGCCAGCAGCATACGGGAGCCTTGGGATGAGCAGTTCTTC. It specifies CASSIREPWDEQFF.

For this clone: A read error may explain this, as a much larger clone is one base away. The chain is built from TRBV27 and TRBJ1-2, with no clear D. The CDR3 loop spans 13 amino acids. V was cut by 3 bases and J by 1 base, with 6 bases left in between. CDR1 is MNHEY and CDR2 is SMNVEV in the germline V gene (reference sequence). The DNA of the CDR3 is TGTGCCAGCAGTTTCCGGGGTAACTATGGCTACACCTTC. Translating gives CASSFRGNYGYTF.

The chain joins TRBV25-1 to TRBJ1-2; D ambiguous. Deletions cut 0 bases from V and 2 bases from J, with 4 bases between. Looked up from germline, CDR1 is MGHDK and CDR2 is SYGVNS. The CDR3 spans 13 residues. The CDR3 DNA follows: TGTGCCAGCAGTGAATACACAAACTATGGCTACACCTTC. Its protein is CASSEYTNYGYTF.

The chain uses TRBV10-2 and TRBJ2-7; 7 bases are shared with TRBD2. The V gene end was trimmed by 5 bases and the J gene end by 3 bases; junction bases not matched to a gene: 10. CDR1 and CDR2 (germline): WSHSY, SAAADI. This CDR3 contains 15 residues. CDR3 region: CASSFGLAEDYEQYF. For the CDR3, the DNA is TGCGCCAGCAGTTTCGGGCTAGCGGAGGACTACGAGCAGTACTTC.

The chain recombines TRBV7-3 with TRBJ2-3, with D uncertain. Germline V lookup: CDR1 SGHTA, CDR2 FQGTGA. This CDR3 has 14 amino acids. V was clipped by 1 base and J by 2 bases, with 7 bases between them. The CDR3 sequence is CASSLRQATDTQYF. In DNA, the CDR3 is TGTGCCAGCAGCTTAAGGCAGGCCACAGATACGCAGTATTTT.

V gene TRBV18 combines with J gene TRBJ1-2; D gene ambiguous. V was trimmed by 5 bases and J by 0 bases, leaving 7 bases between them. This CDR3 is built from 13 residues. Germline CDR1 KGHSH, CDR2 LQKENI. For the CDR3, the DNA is TGTGCCAGCTCATCAGATGCTAACTATGGCTACACCTTC. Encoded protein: CASSSDANYGYTF. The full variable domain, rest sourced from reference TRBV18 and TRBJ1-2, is NAGVMQNPRHLVRRRGQEARLRCSPMKGHSHVYWYRQLPEEGLKFMVYLQKENIIDESGMPKERFSAEFPKEGPSILRIQQVVRGDSAAYFCASSSDANYGYTFGSGTRLTVV.

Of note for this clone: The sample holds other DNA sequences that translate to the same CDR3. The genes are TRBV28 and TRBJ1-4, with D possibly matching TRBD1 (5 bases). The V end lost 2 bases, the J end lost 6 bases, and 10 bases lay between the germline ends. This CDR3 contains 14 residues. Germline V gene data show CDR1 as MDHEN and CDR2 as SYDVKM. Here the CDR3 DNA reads TGTGCCAGCAGTTTAGCGGGGGAGGATGAAAAACTGTTTTTT. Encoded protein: CASSLAGEDEKLFF.

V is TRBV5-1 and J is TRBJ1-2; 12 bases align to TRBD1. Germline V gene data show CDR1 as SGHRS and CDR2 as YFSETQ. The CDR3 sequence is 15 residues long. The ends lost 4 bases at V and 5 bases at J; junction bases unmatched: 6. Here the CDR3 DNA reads TGCGCCAGCAGCCCAGGGACAGGGGGCGAGTATGGCTACACCTTC. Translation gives CASSPGTGGEYGYTF. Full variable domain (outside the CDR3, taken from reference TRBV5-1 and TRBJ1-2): KAGVTQTPRYLIKTRGQQVTLSCSPISGHRSVSWYQQTPGQGLQFLFEYFSETQRNKGNFPGRFSGRQFSNSRSEMNVSTLELGDSALYLCASSPGTGGEYGYTFGSGTRLTVV.

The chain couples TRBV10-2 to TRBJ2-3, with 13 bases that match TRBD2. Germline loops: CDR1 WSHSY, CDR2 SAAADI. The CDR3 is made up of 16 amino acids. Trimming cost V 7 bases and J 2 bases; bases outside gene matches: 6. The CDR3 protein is CASTTGLAGITDTQYF. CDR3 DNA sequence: TGCGCCAGCACCACGGGACTAGCGGGGATCACAGATACGCAGTATTTT.

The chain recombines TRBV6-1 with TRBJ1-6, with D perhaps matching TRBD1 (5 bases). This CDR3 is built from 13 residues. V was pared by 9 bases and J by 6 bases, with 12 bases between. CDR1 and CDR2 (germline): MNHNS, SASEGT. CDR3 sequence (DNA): TGTGCCAGTACCGCAGGGCTTAATTCACCCCTCCACTTT. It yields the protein CASTAGLNSPLHF.

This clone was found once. The CDR3 sequence is CASSLSGIGTEAFF. The CDR3 region has the DNA TGTGCCAGCAGCTTATCAGGGATTGGGACTGAAGCTTTCTTT. V is TRBV5-5 and J is TRBJ1-1; D might be TRBD1 (5 bases). Between the trimmed V and J ends, which lost 2 bases and 5 bases, there was a span of 13 bases. CDR3 length equals 14 residues. Germline V gene lookup returns CDR1 SGHKS and CDR2 YYEKEE (reference sequence). The variable domain in full, with the rest retrieved from reference TRBV5-5 and TRBJ1-1, is DAGVTQSPTHLIKTRGQQVTLRCSPISGHKSVSWYQQVLGQGPQFIFQYYEKEERGRGNFPDRFSARQFPNYSSELNVNALLLGDSALYLCASSLSGIGTEAFFGQGTRLTVV.

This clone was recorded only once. Here the CDR3 DNA reads TGCGCCACCTCGGTAGCGGGGGGGCCCGTAGGCACCGGGGAGCTGTTTTTT. It encodes CATSVAGGPVGTGELFF. The V and J genes are TRBV5-1 and TRBJ2-2; 11 nucleotides agree with TRBD2. Germline V gives CDR1 SGHRS, CDR2 YFSETQ. The V segment lost 9 bases and the J segment 4 bases; nucleotides outside the gene matches: 14. CDR3 size: 17 residues.

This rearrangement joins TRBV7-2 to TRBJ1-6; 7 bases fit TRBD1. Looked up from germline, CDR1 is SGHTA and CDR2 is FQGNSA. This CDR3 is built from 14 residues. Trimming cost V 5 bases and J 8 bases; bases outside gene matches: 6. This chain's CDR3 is CASSKKGADSPLHF. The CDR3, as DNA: TGTGCCAGCAGCAAAAAGGGGGCGGATTCACCCCTCCACTTT.

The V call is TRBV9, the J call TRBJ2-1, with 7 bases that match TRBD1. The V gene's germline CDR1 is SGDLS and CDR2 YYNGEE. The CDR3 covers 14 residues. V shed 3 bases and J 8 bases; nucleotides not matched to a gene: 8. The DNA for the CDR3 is TGTGCCAGCAGCGGACGAAACAGGGGTCATGAGCAGTTCTTC. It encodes CASSGRNRGHEQFF.

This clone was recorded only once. CDR3 DNA: TGTGCCAGCAGCGATGGGACAGGGTTGTCCAATGAGCAGTTCTTC. Encoded protein: CASSDGTGLSNEQFF. The J gene is TRBJ2-1, the V gene TRBV7-2; 9 nucleotides match TRBD1. CDR3 length equals 15 residues. V lost 5 bases to trimming and J lost 6 bases; unmatched junction nucleotides: 8. The V gene's germline CDR1 is SGHTA and CDR2 FQGNSA.

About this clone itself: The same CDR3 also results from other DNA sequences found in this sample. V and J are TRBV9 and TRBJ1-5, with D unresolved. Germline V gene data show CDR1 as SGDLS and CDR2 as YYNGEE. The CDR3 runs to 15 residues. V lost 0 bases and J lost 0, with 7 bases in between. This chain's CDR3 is CASSVGGNSNQPQHF. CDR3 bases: TGTGCCAGCAGCGTAGGAGGCAATAGCAATCAGCCCCAGCATTTT.

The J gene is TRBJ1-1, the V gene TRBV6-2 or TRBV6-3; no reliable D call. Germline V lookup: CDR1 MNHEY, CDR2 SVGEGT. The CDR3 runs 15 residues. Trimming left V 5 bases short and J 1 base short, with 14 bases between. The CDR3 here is CASSPPGGWNTEAFF. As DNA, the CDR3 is TGTGCCAGCAGTCCCCCGGGAGGTTGGAACACTGAAGCTTTCTTT.

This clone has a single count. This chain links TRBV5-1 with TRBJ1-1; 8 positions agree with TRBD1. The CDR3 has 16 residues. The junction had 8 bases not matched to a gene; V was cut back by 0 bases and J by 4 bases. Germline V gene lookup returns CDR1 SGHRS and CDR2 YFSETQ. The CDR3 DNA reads TGCGCCAGCAGCTTGGGACTTCAGGGGGCGGGCACTGAAGCTTTCTTT. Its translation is CASSLGLQGAGTEAFF. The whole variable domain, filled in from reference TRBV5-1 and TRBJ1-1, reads KAGVTQTPRYLIKTRGQQVTLSCSPISGHRSVSWYQQTPGQGLQFLFEYFSETQRNKGNFPGRFSGRQFSNSRSEMNVSTLELGDSALYLCASSLGLQGAGTEAFFGQGTRLTVV.

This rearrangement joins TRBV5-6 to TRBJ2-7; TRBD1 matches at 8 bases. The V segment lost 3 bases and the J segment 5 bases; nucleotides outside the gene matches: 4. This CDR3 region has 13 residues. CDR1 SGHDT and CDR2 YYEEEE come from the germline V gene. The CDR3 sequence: CASSSGTGHEQYF. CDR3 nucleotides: TGTGCCAGCAGCTCCGGGACAGGACACGAGCAGTACTTC.

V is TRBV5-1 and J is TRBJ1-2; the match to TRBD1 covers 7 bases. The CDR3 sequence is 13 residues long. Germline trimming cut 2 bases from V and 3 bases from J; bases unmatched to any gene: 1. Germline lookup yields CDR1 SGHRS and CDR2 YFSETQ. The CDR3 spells CASSFGTDYGYTF. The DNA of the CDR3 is TGCGCCAGCAGCTTTGGGACAGACTATGGCTACACCTTC.

CDR3 in DNA: TGTGCCAGCAGGTCGGCTAGGATGACAGGGGGCTACGAGCAGTACTTC. This sequence encodes CASRSARMTGGYEQYF. The chain has TRBV28 and TRBJ2-7, with TRBD1 matching 9 bases. V lost 6 bases to trimming and J lost 3 bases; unmatched junction nucleotides: 12. Germline values: CDR1 MDHEN, CDR2 SYDVKM. The CDR3 has 16 amino acids.

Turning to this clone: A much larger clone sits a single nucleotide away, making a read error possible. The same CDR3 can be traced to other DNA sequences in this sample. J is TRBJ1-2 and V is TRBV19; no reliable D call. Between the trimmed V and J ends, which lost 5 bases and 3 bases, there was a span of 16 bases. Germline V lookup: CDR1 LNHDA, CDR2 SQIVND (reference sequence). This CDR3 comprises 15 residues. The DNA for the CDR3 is TGTGCCAGTAGTCGCGGGGATAGGGATGACTATGGCTACACCTTC. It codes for CASSRGDRDDYGYTF.

As DNA, the CDR3 is TGTGCCAGCAGCGTAGAGGCTAGCGGGGGGCTAAACAATGAGCAGTTCTTC. The encoded protein is CASSVEASGGLNNEQFF. The chain employs TRBV9 and TRBJ2-1, with 11 bases lining up with TRBD2. The CDR3 is made up of 17 amino acids. The V gene's germline CDR1 is SGDLS and CDR2 YYNGEE. Losses at the gene ends were 0 bases for V and 5 bases for J; bases not matched to a gene: 7.

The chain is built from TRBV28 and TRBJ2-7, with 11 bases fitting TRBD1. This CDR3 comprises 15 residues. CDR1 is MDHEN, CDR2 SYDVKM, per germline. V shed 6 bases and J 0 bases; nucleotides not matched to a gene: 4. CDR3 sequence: CASSRDRGASYEQYF. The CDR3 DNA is TGTGCCAGCAGCCGGGACAGGGGGGCCTCCTACGAGCAGTACTTC.

CDR3 sequence reads: CASTSGGAYGYTF. The CDR3 region has the DNA TGTGCCAGCACCTCAGGTGGGGCTTATGGCTACACCTTC. V usage is TRBV19 and J usage is TRBJ1-2, with a tentative D call TRBD1 (5 bases). The CDR3 contains 13 residues. The V and J ends lost 9 bases and 5 bases respectively, with 16 bases between them. Germline CDR1 is LNHDA and CDR2 is SQIVND (reference sequence).

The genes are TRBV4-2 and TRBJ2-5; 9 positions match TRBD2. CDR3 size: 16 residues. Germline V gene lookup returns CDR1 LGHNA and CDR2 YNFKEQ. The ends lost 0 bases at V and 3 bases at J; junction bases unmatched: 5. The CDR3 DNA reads TGTGCCAGCAGCCAAGATGGGCCTAGCGGGAAAGAGACCCAGTACTTC. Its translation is CASSQDGPSGKETQYF.

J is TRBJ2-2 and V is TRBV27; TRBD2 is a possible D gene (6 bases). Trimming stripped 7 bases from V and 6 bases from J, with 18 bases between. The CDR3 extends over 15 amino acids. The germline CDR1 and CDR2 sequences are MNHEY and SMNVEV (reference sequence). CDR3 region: CASTGSELAPGELFF. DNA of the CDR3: TGTGCCAGCACCGGCTCGGAACTAGCTCCCGGGGAGCTGTTTTTT.

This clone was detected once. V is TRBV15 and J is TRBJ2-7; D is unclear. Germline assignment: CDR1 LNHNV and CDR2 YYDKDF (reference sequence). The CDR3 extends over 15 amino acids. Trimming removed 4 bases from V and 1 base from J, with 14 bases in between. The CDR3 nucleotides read TGTGCCACCAGCATCCAGCGCTCCGCTTCCTACGAGCAGTACTTC. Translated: CATSIQRSASYEQYF.

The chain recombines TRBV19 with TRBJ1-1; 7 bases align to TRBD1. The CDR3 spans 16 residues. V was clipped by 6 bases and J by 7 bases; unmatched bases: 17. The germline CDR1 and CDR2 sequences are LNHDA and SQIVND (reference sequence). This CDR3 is CASRWARDREVGEAFF. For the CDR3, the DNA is TGTGCCAGTAGATGGGCCCGAGACAGGGAGGTGGGTGAAGCTTTCTTT.